This is a list of T cell receptor beta chains from one sample in a study of shared clonotypes between healthy human individuals. Clones were sequenced by immunoSEQ multiplex PCR, and TCRdb holds only the in-frame ones, with some missing. Seen here are roughly 2,500,000 clones, 80% to 95% observed once, and the top ten hold approximately 0.35%. Sample: naive CD4+ T cells from PBMCs. Receptors were obtained from a man between 18 and 29 years old in good health. Some clones in this sample may be carry-over from other donors' samples. The CDR3 runs from the conserved cysteine through the conserved F or W. D genes are given only for firm matches. Only part of the rows carry a size: once, few, many, or a class if the clone is expanded.

D: -; size: -; J: TRBJ2-3; V: TRBV6-1; CDR3: CASSSRDSPSDTQYF; DNA: TGTGCCAGCAGTAGCCGGGACTCCCCGTCAGATACGCAGTATTTT
D: -; size: -; J: TRBJ2-1; V: TRBV5-1; CDR3: CASSSIEKWSEQFF; DNA: TGCGCCAGCAGCTCAATAGAAAAGTGGTCCGAGCAGTTCTTC
D: TRBD1; size: -; J: TRBJ1-2; V: TRBV6-6; CDR3: CASIGEGDRANYGYTF; DNA: TGTGCCAGCATTGGGGAGGGGGACAGGGCAAACTATGGCTACACCTTC
D: TRBD1; size: -; J: TRBJ2-7; V: TRBV2; CDR3: CASRLTGSYEQYF; DNA: TGTGCCAGCAGATTGACAGGGAGTTACGAGCAGTACTTC
D: TRBD2; size: once; J: TRBJ2-7; V: TRBV6-1; CDR3: CASSVTTSGRSYEQYF; DNA: TGTGCCAGCAGTGTCACGACTAGCGGGAGATCCTACGAGCAGTACTTC
D: -; size: -; J: TRBJ1-3; V: TRBV19; CDR3: CASSLITPAGAGNTIYF; DNA: TGTGCCAGTAGTTTGATAACACCCGCCGGGGCTGGAAACACCATATATTTT
D: -; size: -; J: TRBJ2-4; V: TRBV6-1; CDR3: CASSEDPGENIQYF; DNA: TGTGCCAGCAGTGAGGACCCGGGGGAAAACATTCAGTACTTC
D: -; size: -; J: TRBJ1-2; V: TRBV27; CDR3: CASKLGQAFFYGYTF; DNA: TGTGCCAGCAAACTTGGGCAGGCTTTCTTCTATGGCTACACCTTC
D: -; size: once; J: TRBJ1-6; V: TRBV9; CDR3: CASSSTQGDSPLHF; DNA: TGTGCCAGCTCCTCGACCCAAGGAGATTCACCCCTCCACTTT
D: -; size: -; J: TRBJ2-1; V: TRBV9; CDR3: CASSTDPGGRSYNEQFF; DNA: TGTGCCAGCAGCACCGACCCCGGGGGTAGATCCTACAATGAGCAGTTCTTC
D: -; size: -; J: TRBJ2-3; V: TRBV7-9; CDR3: CASREAGTQYF; DNA: TGTGCCAGCAGAGAGGCGGGTACGCAGTATTTT
D: -; size: -; J: TRBJ2-1; V: TRBV28; CDR3: CATEGHWYNEQFF; DNA: TGTGCCACTGAGGGACACTGGTACAATGAGCAGTTCTTC
D: -; size: -; J: TRBJ2-3; V: TRBV28; CDR3: CASSLIPQTDTQYF; DNA: TGTGCCAGCAGTTTAATCCCCCAGACAGATACGCAGTATTTT
D: -; size: once; J: TRBJ1-1; V: TRBV28; CDR3: CASSLNTKARFGTEAFF; DNA: TGTGCCAGCAGTTTAAACACTAAAGCCAGGTTCGGTACTGAAGCTTTCTTT
D: -; size: once; J: TRBJ1-5; V: TRBV19; CDR3: CASSRGVGNQPQHF; DNA: TGTGCCAGTAGTCGTGGGGTAGGGAATCAGCCCCAGCATTTT
D: -; size: -; J: TRBJ1-2; V: TRBV28; CDR3: CASSLYRAPNYGYTF; DNA: TGTGCCAGCAGTTTATACAGGGCCCCTAACTATGGCTACACCTTC
D: -; size: -; J: TRBJ2-7; V: TRBV5-1; CDR3: CASSLMGREGEQYF; DNA: TGCGCCAGCAGCTTGATGGGGAGAGAAGGGGAGCAGTACTTC
D: -; size: -; J: TRBJ2-3; V: TRBV5-1; CDR3: CASSVRDAYTDTQYF; DNA: TGCGCCAGCAGTGTGCGGGACGCATACACAGATACGCAGTATTTT
D: TRBD1; size: -; J: TRBJ2-1; V: TRBV5-1; CDR3: CASSPDRAGYNEQFF; DNA: TGCGCCAGCAGTCCCGACAGGGCGGGTTACAATGAGCAGTTCTTC
D: TRBD2; size: -; J: TRBJ2-3; V: TRBV9; CDR3: CASSVPRLAGSTDTQYF; DNA: TGTGCCAGCAGCGTACCCCGACTAGCGGGTAGCACAGATACGCAGTATTTT
D: TRBD2; size: -; J: TRBJ2-1; V: TRBV7-3; CDR3: CASSGGLAVYNEQFF; DNA: TGTGCCAGCAGCGGTGGACTAGCGGTATACAATGAGCAGTTCTTC
D: TRBD2; size: -; J: TRBJ2-1; V: TRBV10-3; CDR3: CAISETSGRAGREQFF; DNA: TGTGCCATCAGTGAAACTAGCGGGAGGGCCGGGAGGGAGCAGTTCTTC
D: TRBD1; size: -; J: TRBJ2-7; V: TRBV5-6; CDR3: CASSGPGQGITYEQYF; DNA: TGTGCCAGCAGCGGCCCGGGACAGGGGATAACCTACGAGCAGTACTTC
D: -; size: -; J: TRBJ2-4; V: TRBV28; CDR3: CASSFAGQNIQYF; DNA: TGTGCCAGCAGTTTTGCAGGGCAAAACATTCAGTACTTC
D: -; size: -; J: TRBJ2-2; V: TRBV15; CDR3: CATSGGQSNTGELFF; DNA: TGTGCCACCAGCGGGGGACAATCGAACACCGGGGAGCTGTTTTTT
D: -; size: few; J: TRBJ1-1; V: TRBV6-5; CDR3: CASSWTVNTEAFF; DNA: TGTGCCAGCAGCTGGACTGTGAACACTGAAGCTTTCTTT
D: -; size: -; J: TRBJ1-3; V: TRBV5-1; CDR3: CASSLTAPSSGNTIYF; DNA: TGCGCCAGCAGCTTGACAGCCCCATCTTCTGGAAACACCATATATTTT
D: TRBD1; size: -; J: TRBJ1-2; V: TRBV6-5; CDR3: CASSYSSTGSAYGYTF; DNA: TGTGCCAGCAGTTACTCTTCGACAGGGTCGGCCTATGGCTACACCTTC
D: TRBD2; size: -; J: TRBJ2-3; V: TRBV7-2; CDR3: CASSRTRGGSGTDTQYF; DNA: TGTGCCAGCAGCAGGACGCGGGGAGGGAGCGGCACAGATACGCAGTATTTT
D: -; size: -; J: TRBJ1-4; V: TRBV6-6; CDR3: CASSQAGLGNEKLFF; DNA: TGTGCCAGCAGCCAGGCTGGGTTGGGCAATGAAAAACTGTTTTTT
D: -; size: -; J: TRBJ1-2; V: TRBV4-3; CDR3: CASSQDRRGRRPYGYTF; DNA: TGCGCCAGCAGCCAAGATCGGAGGGGGAGGAGGCCCTATGGCTACACCTTC
D: TRBD1; size: -; J: TRBJ2-2; V: TRBV9; CDR3: CASSYRGDRNTGELFF; DNA: TGTGCCAGCAGCTATCGAGGGGACAGAAACACCGGGGAGCTGTTTTTT
D: -; size: -; J: TRBJ1-1; V: TRBV29-1; CDR3: CSAQYREGTEAFF; DNA: TGCAGCGCCCAATACAGGGAGGGCACTGAAGCTTTCTTT
D: -; size: -; J: TRBJ1-2; V: TRBV5-1; CDR3: CASSLGRGYYGYTF; DNA: TGCGCCAGCAGCTTGGGTAGAGGCTATTATGGCTACACCTTC
D: -; size: once; J: TRBJ2-3; V: TRBV7-3; CDR3: CASSGNGSDTQYF; DNA: TGTGCCAGCAGCGGAAACGGGTCAGATACGCAGTATTTT
D: -; size: -; J: TRBJ1-2; V: TRBV5-1; CDR3: CASSLDGQGRGYGYTF; DNA: TGCGCCAGCAGCTTGGACGGTCAGGGGCGCGGCTATGGCTACACCTTC
D: -; size: -; J: TRBJ2-1; V: TRBV5-4; CDR3: CASSSSRYNEQFF; DNA: TGTGCCAGCAGCTCAAGTCGTTACAATGAGCAGTTCTTC
D: -; size: -; J: TRBJ2-5; V: TRBV15; CDR3: CATSSSGQETQYF; DNA: TGTGCCACCAGCAGTAGCGGTCAAGAGACCCAGTACTTC
D: -; size: -; J: TRBJ1-3; V: TRBV7-2; CDR3: CASSAIRSGDSGNTIYF; DNA: TGTGCCAGCAGCGCCATCAGGTCAGGGGACTCTGGAAACACCATATATTTT
D: -; size: -; J: TRBJ2-7; V: TRBV7-3; CDR3: CASSLIPGEAGEQYF; DNA: TGTGCCAGCAGCTTAATCCCAGGGGAGGCGGGCGAGCAGTACTTC
D: -; size: -; J: TRBJ2-1; V: TRBV5-1; CDR3: CASSLVASSYNEQFF; DNA: TGCGCCAGCAGCTTGGTGGCCAGCTCCTACAATGAGCAGTTCTTC